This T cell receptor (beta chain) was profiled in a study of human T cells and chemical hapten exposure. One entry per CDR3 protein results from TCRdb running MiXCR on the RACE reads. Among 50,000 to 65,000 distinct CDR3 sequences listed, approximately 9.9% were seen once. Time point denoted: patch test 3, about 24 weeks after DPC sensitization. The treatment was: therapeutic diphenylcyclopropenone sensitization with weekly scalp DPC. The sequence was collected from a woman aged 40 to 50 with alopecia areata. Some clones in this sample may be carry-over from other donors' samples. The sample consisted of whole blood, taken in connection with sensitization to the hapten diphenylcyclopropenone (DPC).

CDR3 loop: CASSAGGSPDTQYF. The DNA of the CDR3 is TGTGCCAGCAGCGCCGGAGGGTCCCCGGATACGCAGTATTTT. The chain uses TRBV5-6 and TRBJ2-3; perhaps TRBD2 as D (6 bases). Germline V gene data show CDR1 as SGHDT and CDR2 as YYEEEE. Between the trimmed V and J ends, which lost 4 bases and 6 bases, there was a span of 15 bases. The CDR3 length is 14 residues.